The 24 T cell receptor beta chains presented below share a single source sample, sequenced in a study of T-cell reconstitution after alpha-beta-depleted transplantation in children. This sample's TCRbeta library carried unique molecular identifier barcodes. One entry per CDR3 protein, called by TCRdb with MiXCR from the PCR reads. Of just under 350,000 distinct CDR3 sequences in the sample, 15% to 20% were seen once. Sequences were derived from PBMCs, mostly from graft donor cells, sampled 360 days after TCRalphabeta/CD19-depleted stem cell transplant. The receptors derive from a male patient aged 2-15 years who had a stem cell transplant for acute lymphoblastic leukemia, so the T cells may come from the graft donor.

This chain joins TRBV6-1 and TRBJ2-3; a possible D gene is TRBD1 (7 bases). Germline values: CDR1 MNHNS, CDR2 SASEGT. Trimming stripped 6 bases from V and 2 bases from J, with 15 bases between. This CDR3 region has 15 residues. The CDR3, as DNA: TGTGCCAGCAGGACCAGGGGGGCTCTCACAGATACGCAGTATTTT. Amino acids: CASRTRGALTDTQYF.

This sequence joins TRBV6-1 and TRBJ2-1, with D perhaps matching TRBD1 (6 bases). The V gene lost 4 bases and the J gene lost 8 bases, with 12 bases spanning the gap. The V gene's germline CDR1 is MNHNS and CDR2 SASEGT. CDR3 length equals 13 residues. DNA of the CDR3: TGTGCCAGCAGTGTTACAGGGATTGATGAGCAGTTCTTC. Translation gives CASSVTGIDEQFF.

In this sample, this clonotype turned up many times. This chain uses TRBV3-1 with TRBJ2-7; D call uncertain. The CDR3 runs 15 residues. The ends were cut back, 0 bases at V and 1 base at J, with 10 bases in the middle. Germline V gives CDR1 LGHDT, CDR2 YNNKEL (reference sequence). DNA of the CDR3: TGTGCCAGCAGCCAAGATTTCCCCATTTCCTACGAGCAGTACTTC. Residues: CASSQDFPISYEQYF.

This clonotype has ten or more counts. The chain recombines TRBV12-3 or TRBV12-4 with TRBJ2-7, with TRBD1 matching over 9 bases. CDR3 length: 14 amino acids. The V gene end was trimmed by 6 bases and the J gene end by 3 bases; junction bases not matched to a gene: 6. CDR3 nucleotides: TGTGCCAGCAGATCGGGACAGGGATTCTACGAGCAGTACTTC. Amino acids: CASRSGQGFYEQYF.

This clonotype has only a few counts. The rearrangement links TRBV20-1 to TRBJ2-2; TRBD1 is a possible D gene (5 bases). CDR3 length equals 13 residues. The ends were cut back, 1 base at V and 8 bases at J, with 11 bases in the middle. Germline loops: CDR1 DFQATT, CDR2 SNEGSKA (reference sequence). Written as DNA, the CDR3 is TGCAGTGCTAGAGCTACAGGTCTTGGGGAGCTGTTTTTT. Translation: CSARATGLGELFF.

This clonotype was observed many times. J is TRBJ2-1 and V is TRBV29-1; D might be TRBD1 or TRBD2, each matching 5 bases. The V end lost 2 bases, the J end lost 3 bases, and 14 bases lay between the germline ends. The CDR3 totals 15 residues. Germline assignment: CDR1 SQVTM and CDR2 ANQGSEA. CDR3 sequence (DNA): TGCAGCGTTGAAAGGCCAGGGAGAGGCTACAATGAGCAGTTCTTC. It specifies CSVERPGRGYNEQFF.

This clonotype was observed many times. V and J are TRBV7-3 and TRBJ2-1; 10 bases are a match to TRBD2. With V trimmed by 5 bases and J by 4 bases, 17 bases remained unmatched. The length of the CDR3 is 19 residues. Germline V gives CDR1 SGHTA, CDR2 FQGTGA. CDR3 amino acids: CASSISRLAGVRSYNEQFF. Written as DNA, the CDR3 is TGTGCCAGCAGCATATCGAGGCTAGCGGGAGTACGATCTTACAATGAGCAGTTCTTC.

This clonotype was recorded many times. The chain combines TRBV5-1 with TRBJ2-7; D is unresolved. Germline assignment: CDR1 SGHRS and CDR2 YFSETQ. This CDR3 is built from 13 residues. V shed 2 bases and J shed 5 bases, with 11 bases lying between them. DNA for the CDR3: TGCGCCAGCAGCTTAAAACGGGTCGACGAGCAGTACTTC. Encoded protein: CASSLKRVDEQYF.

The rearrangement uses TRBV6-1 and TRBJ1-2, with D hard to call. Germline CDR1 MNHNS, CDR2 SASEGT. Trimming stripped 6 bases from V and 0 bases from J, with 11 bases between. The CDR3 is made up of 14 amino acids. CDR3: CASRRQGANYGYTF. CDR3 nucleotides: TGTGCCAGCAGACGTCAAGGAGCTAACTATGGCTACACCTTC.

The genes are TRBV29-1 and TRBJ1-2; TRBD1 matches 7 bases. This CDR3 is 14 amino acids long. Germline assignment: CDR1 SQVTM and CDR2 ANQGSEA. Trimming took 3 bases from V and 5 from J; bases not matched to a gene: 9. Here the CDR3 reads CSVEFWDSPYGYTF. As DNA, the CDR3 is TGCAGCGTTGAGTTTTGGGACAGTCCTTATGGCTACACCTTC.

The CDR3 nucleotides read TGTGCCACTCGGGACAGGGGCACAGATACGCAGTATTTT. As protein: CATRDRGTDTQYF. V gene TRBV24-1 combines with J gene TRBJ2-3; 9 bases match TRBD1. The CDR3 has 13 amino acids. Germline V gene sequence: CDR1 KGHDR, CDR2 SFDVKD. V shed 10 bases and J 1 base; nucleotides not matched to a gene: 2.

Only a few counts were recorded for this clonotype. J is TRBJ2-7 and V is TRBV4-3; 11 nucleotides align to TRBD2. Germline loops: CDR1 LGHNA, CDR2 YSLEER. CDR3 length equals 15 residues. V was pared by 3 bases and J by 1 base, with 2 bases of the junction left unmatched. The CDR3 region has the DNA TGCGCCAGCAGCCATGCTAGCGGGAGGTCCTACGAGCAGTACTTC. It yields the protein CASSHASGRSYEQYF.

V usage is TRBV12-3 or TRBV12-4 and J usage is TRBJ2-1; 14 nucleotides match TRBD2. J lost 6 bases, V lost 1 base, and 8 bases had no gene match. The CDR3 has 18 residues. CDR3 nucleotide sequence: TGTGCCAGCAGTTTAGGGGATTTGGGGACTAGCGGGAGCAATGAGCAGTTCTTC. Amino acid sequence: CASSLGDLGTSGSNEQFF.

A few counts support this clonotype. In nucleotides, the CDR3 is TGCAGTGCTAGAGACGGGACGGAGCCCGAGCAGTACTTC. Translation: CSARDGTEPEQYF. The chain links TRBV20-1 to TRBJ2-7; the D call may be TRBD1 or TRBD2 (5 bases each). The V gene lost 0 bases and the J gene lost 6 bases, with 12 bases spanning the gap. Germline-derived CDR1 and CDR2 are DFQATT and SNEGSKA (reference sequence). The CDR3 runs to 13 residues.

This chain uses TRBV5-1 with TRBJ1-1; D might be TRBD1 (6 bases). Germline assignment: CDR1 SGHRS and CDR2 YFSETQ. The CDR3 has 14 residues. V lost 2 bases and J 10 bases, leaving 18 bases between the germline ends. CDR3 nucleotide sequence: TGCGCCAGCAGCTTCTCCTCAGGGGAAGGGGGAGCTTTCTTT. Protein sequence: CASSFSSGEGGAFF.

This clonotype has a handful of counts. The chain joins TRBV20-1 to TRBJ2-1; the D gene is possibly TRBD2 (6 bases). In germline, CDR1 is DFQATT, CDR2 SNEGSKA (reference sequence). CDR3 length: 14 residues. V gave up 1 base and J gave up 5 bases, with 12 bases separating them. DNA of the CDR3: TGCAGTGCTAGAGCTTGGGCTAGCGACAATGAGCAGTTCTTC. Translation: CSARAWASDNEQFF.

There are a few counts of this clonotype. The CDR3 spells CASIQLAGGVYNEQFF. The CDR3 nucleotides read TGTGCCAGCATCCAACTAGCGGGAGGGGTATACAATGAGCAGTTCTTC. The chain employs TRBV7-9 and TRBJ2-1; 13 positions match TRBD2. With 7 bases clipped from V and 4 bases from J, the junction kept 7 bases outside the gene matches. The CDR3 contains 16 residues. Germline values: CDR1 SEHNR, CDR2 FQNEAQ (reference sequence).

To note about this clonotype: This may arise from a read error, as a much more abundant clone is one base away. V usage is TRBV28 and J usage is TRBJ2-7, with 10 bases aligning to TRBD2. With 11 bases clipped from V and 2 bases from J, the junction kept 6 bases outside the gene matches. The CDR3 contains 13 residues. CDR1 and CDR2 from the germline V gene are MDHEN and SYDVKM. The CDR3 here is CAGTSGVTYEQYF. CDR3 in DNA: TGTGCCGGCACTAGCGGGGTTACCTACGAGCAGTACTTC. Full variable domain (missing parts from reference TRBV28 and TRBJ2-7): DVKVTQSSRYLVKRTGEKVFLECVQDMDHENMFWYRQDPGLGLRLIYFSYDVKMKEKGDIPEGYSVSREKKERFSLILESASTNQTSMYLCAGTSGVTYEQYFGPGTRLTVT.

The sample holds a few counts of this clonotype. The chain combines TRBV11-2 with TRBJ2-5, with 9 bases that match TRBD1. Germline-derived CDR1 and CDR2 are SGHAT and FQNNGV. The CDR3 has 18 residues. Trimming at V came to 4 bases and at J to 4 bases, leaving 16 bases not matched to a gene. For the CDR3, the DNA is TGTGCCAGCAGCTCCATAGACCCTACGACAGGGGGGGGAGAGACCCAGTACTTC. It is translated as CASSSIDPTTGGGETQYF.

This clonotype was found once. The chain links TRBV27 to TRBJ2-2, with D unresolved. CDR3 size: 15 residues. Germline V gene sequence: CDR1 MNHEY, CDR2 SMNVEV (reference sequence). Trimming stripped 4 bases from V and 4 bases from J, with 13 bases between. CDR3 amino acids: CASSSAQAITGELFF. The DNA for the CDR3 is TGTGCCAGCAGTTCGGCCCAGGCCATCACCGGGGAGCTGTTTTTT.

There are a few counts of this clonotype. The chain is built from TRBV9 and TRBJ2-3; D remains unclear. This CDR3 contains 14 residues. Germline V gives CDR1 SGDLS, CDR2 YYNGEE. V lost 3 bases and J 2 bases, leaving 10 bases between the germline ends. CDR3 sequence (DNA): TGTGCCAGCAGCGGTGGCCACTCCACAGATACGCAGTATTTT. It codes for CASSGGHSTDTQYF.

In DNA, the CDR3 is TGTGCCAGCAGCTCGGGACTGTACGAGCAGTACTTC. It is translated as CASSSGLYEQYF. The V call is TRBV7-2, the J call TRBJ2-7, with TRBD2 as a possible D gene (6 bases). Germline V gene sequence: CDR1 SGHTA, CDR2 FQGNSA. The CDR3 loop spans 12 amino acids. The ends were cut back, 4 bases at V and 4 bases at J, with 8 bases in the middle. The whole variable domain, remainder taken from reference TRBV7-2 and TRBJ2-7, is GAGVSQSPSNKVTEKGKDVELRCDPISGHTALYWYRQSLGQGLEFLIYFQGNSAPDKSGLPSDRFSAERTGGSVSTLTIQRTQQEDSAVYLCASSSGLYEQYFGPGTRLTVT.

This clonotype was counted ten times or more. The chain uses TRBV9 and TRBJ2-5; 7 positions agree with TRBD1. This CDR3 contains 14 residues. Trimming took 3 bases from V and 2 from J; bases not matched to a gene: 4. Germline CDR1 is SGDLS and CDR2 is YYNGEE. The CDR3 protein is CASSGTGLQETQYF. CDR3 DNA: TGTGCCAGCAGCGGGACAGGTCTTCAAGAGACCCAGTACTTC.

The chain employs TRBV7-3 and TRBJ2-2, with D possibly TRBD2 on 6 matching bases. The CDR3 has 16 residues. Germline CDR1 is SGHTA and CDR2 is FQGTGA. The germline V and J ends were trimmed by 2 bases and 0 bases, with 10 bases remaining between them. The CDR3 region has the DNA TGTGCCAGCAGCTTAGGTAGCGGAACGAACACCGGGGAGCTGTTTTTT. It specifies CASSLGSGTNTGELFF.